This paragraph reports one TCR beta chain. The data originate from a study of blood T cell repertoires in COVID-19. In the original analysis: Amplification from reference gene primers served as the basis for estimated nucleated cell counts. TCRdb keeps only in-frame clones here, not all; method: immunoSEQ multiplex PCR. V, J and clone size are those of that table, while D and trimming were read from the DNA. The data hold 160,000 or so clones, with roughly 90% observed a single time. The germline V gene has CDR1 SNHLY and CDR2 FYNNEI. The ends were cut back, 2 bases at V and 2 bases at J, with 17 bases in the middle. The CDR3 consists of 17 residues.

Sequencing was carried out using PBMCs or T cells enriched from blood (not recorded which). The gene calls are TRBV2 and TRBJ2-3; a possible D gene is TRBD2 (6 bases). This TCR came from a human donor with acute COVID-19. The donor label of this sample is uncertain. The CDR3 sequence: CASSEIGFGTFTDTQYF. CDR3 coding DNA: TGTGCCAGCAGTGAAATAGGGTTCGGGACTTTCACAGATACGCAGTATTTT.